The rows below give T cell receptor beta chains drawn from one sample of a study of cytotoxic CD8 clonotypes in ibrutinib-treated CLL. TCRdb's copy holds only in-frame clones and misses some; the assay was immunoSEQ multiplex PCR. Of some 310,000 clones listed, roughly 80% are singletons. The sample was PBMCs, taken before ibrutinib treatment. The origin of the receptors is a human donor with chronic lymphocytic leukemia. Each CDR3 is given with its conserved first and last residue. The D gene is left open where the match is weak. The listing skips clone size in some rows; elsewhere it reads once, few, many or a size class.

cdr3_aa: CASSPGQSNQPQHF
cdr3_nt: TGTGCCAGCAGCCCGGGACAGAGCAATCAGCCCCAGCATTTT
j_call: TRBJ1-5
v_call: TRBV5-6
clone_size: NA
d_call: TRBD1

cdr3_aa: CASSLQGVAKNIQYF
cdr3_nt: TGTGCCAGCAGCTTACAGGGAGTTGCCAAAAACATTCAGTACTTC
j_call: TRBJ2-4
v_call: TRBV5-5
clone_size: NA
d_call: NA

cdr3_aa: CASSHYASGTLNEQFF
cdr3_nt: TGCGCCAGCAGCCATTACGCTTCCGGGACTCTTAATGAGCAGTTCTTC
j_call: TRBJ2-1
v_call: TRBV4-1
clone_size: few
d_call: NA

cdr3_aa: CASSVGPNSYEQYF
cdr3_nt: TGTGCCAGCAGCGTAGGACCTAATTCCTACGAGCAGTACTTC
j_call: TRBJ2-7
v_call: TRBV9
clone_size: NA
d_call: NA

cdr3_aa: CASSFRLNYEQYF
cdr3_nt: TGTGCCAGCAGTTTCCGACTAAACTACGAGCAGTACTTC
j_call: TRBJ2-7
v_call: TRBV28
clone_size: NA
d_call: NA

cdr3_aa: CASSKKGLADNEQFF
cdr3_nt: TGTGCCAGCAGCAAAAAGGGACTAGCGGACAATGAGCAGTTCTTC
j_call: TRBJ2-1
v_call: TRBV21-1
clone_size: once
d_call: NA

cdr3_aa: CASSLFGAGGSYEQYF
cdr3_nt: TGTGCCAGCAGTTTATTCGGGGCGGGAGGCTCCTACGAGCAGTACTTC
j_call: TRBJ2-7
v_call: TRBV27
clone_size: NA
d_call: TRBD2

cdr3_aa: CASSQGSGTVPDTQYF
cdr3_nt: TGTGCCAGCAGCCAAGGTAGCGGGACCGTCCCCGATACGCAGTATTTT
j_call: TRBJ2-3
v_call: TRBV14
clone_size: NA
d_call: TRBD2

cdr3_aa: CASIKQGTDTQYF
cdr3_nt: TGTGCCAGCATTAAACAGGGGACAGATACGCAGTATTTT
j_call: TRBJ2-3
v_call: TRBV5-6
clone_size: NA
d_call: TRBD1

cdr3_aa: CSVAGTGANVLTF
cdr3_nt: TGCAGCGTTGCAGGTACTGGGGCCAACGTCCTGACTTTC
j_call: TRBJ2-6
v_call: TRBV29-1
clone_size: few
d_call: NA

cdr3_aa: CASSSVGRGTGDTQYF
cdr3_nt: TGTGCCAGCAGCTCAGTCGGTCGGGGTACCGGAGATACGCAGTATTTT
j_call: TRBJ2-3
v_call: TRBV14
clone_size: NA
d_call: NA

cdr3_aa: CASRRDKKNTEAFF
cdr3_nt: TGTGCCAGCAGAAGGGACAAAAAAAACACTGAAGCTTTCTTT
j_call: TRBJ1-1
v_call: TRBV6-1
clone_size: NA
d_call: NA

cdr3_aa: CASSTNSGRPYEQYF
cdr3_nt: TGTGCCAGCAGCACGAATAGCGGGCGCCCCTACGAGCAGTACTTC
j_call: TRBJ2-7
v_call: TRBV7-3
clone_size: NA
d_call: TRBD2

cdr3_aa: CAIKTVYYGYTF
cdr3_nt: TGTGCCATCAAAACGGTTTACTATGGCTACACCTTC
j_call: TRBJ1-2
v_call: TRBV10-3
clone_size: NA
d_call: NA

cdr3_aa: CAGRHDEQFF
cdr3_nt: TGTGCCGGCAGACATGATGAGCAGTTCTTC
j_call: TRBJ2-1
v_call: TRBV2
clone_size: NA
d_call: NA

cdr3_aa: CASSVGTPGGEQFF
cdr3_nt: TGTGCCAGCAGCGTCGGGACTCCCGGCGGTGAGCAGTTCTTC
j_call: TRBJ2-1
v_call: TRBV7-6
clone_size: NA
d_call: NA

cdr3_aa: CASSSPGLTLQETQYF
cdr3_nt: TGTGCCAGCAGCTCTCCGGGGTTGACTCTGCAAGAGACCCAGTACTTC
j_call: TRBJ2-5
v_call: TRBV28
clone_size: NA
d_call: NA

cdr3_aa: CASSLPDGDEQFF
cdr3_nt: TGCGCCAGCAGCCTACCCGATGGGGATGAGCAGTTCTTC
j_call: TRBJ2-1
v_call: TRBV4-1
clone_size: NA
d_call: NA

cdr3_aa: CASINKGGLAGGPVLSDTQYF
cdr3_nt: TGTGCCAGTATCAATAAGGGGGGACTAGCGGGAGGGCCGGTACTCTCAGATACGCAGTATTTT
j_call: TRBJ2-3
v_call: TRBV19
clone_size: NA
d_call: TRBD2

cdr3_aa: CASSYSGTGSYEQYF
cdr3_nt: TGTGCCAGCAGTTACTCCGGGACAGGCTCCTACGAGCAGTACTTC
j_call: TRBJ2-7
v_call: TRBV6-5
clone_size: NA
d_call: TRBD1

cdr3_aa: CASSLVGVDTQYF
cdr3_nt: TGTGCCAGCAGCTTAGTAGGAGTAGATACGCAGTATTTT
j_call: TRBJ2-3
v_call: TRBV7-9
clone_size: NA
d_call: NA

cdr3_aa: CASSAGWRETRHNEQFF
cdr3_nt: TGTGCCAGCAGCGCAGGTTGGCGGGAGACTCGGCACAATGAGCAGTTCTTC
j_call: TRBJ2-1
v_call: TRBV11-2
clone_size: NA
d_call: TRBD2

cdr3_aa: CASATGHRSGNTIYF
cdr3_nt: TGTGCCAGCGCAACGGGACACCGCTCTGGAAACACCATATATTTT
j_call: TRBJ1-3
v_call: TRBV19
clone_size: NA
d_call: NA

cdr3_aa: CASSLEREGEQYF
cdr3_nt: TGTGCCAGCAGCTTAGAGCGGGAGGGCGAGCAGTACTTC
j_call: TRBJ2-7
v_call: TRBV11-3
clone_size: NA
d_call: TRBD2

cdr3_aa: CASSFLIAGGSTDTQYF
cdr3_nt: TGTGCCAGCAGTTTCCTAATCGCGGGAGGGAGCACAGATACGCAGTATTTT
j_call: TRBJ2-3
v_call: TRBV28
clone_size: NA
d_call: TRBD2

cdr3_aa: CASSFPLGRADNEQFF
cdr3_nt: TGTGCCAGCAGCTTCCCCCTGGGCAGGGCGGACAATGAGCAGTTCTTC
j_call: TRBJ2-1
v_call: TRBV7-8
clone_size: once
d_call: NA

cdr3_aa: CAVMGAYSYEQYF
cdr3_nt: TGTGCAGTAATGGGGGCCTACTCCTACGAGCAGTACTTC
j_call: TRBJ2-7
v_call: TRBV6-1
clone_size: few
d_call: NA

cdr3_aa: CAWASGRAETQYF
cdr3_nt: TGTGCCTGGGCTAGCGGGAGGGCTGAGACCCAGTACTTC
j_call: TRBJ2-5
v_call: TRBV30
clone_size: NA
d_call: TRBD2

cdr3_aa: CASSLGADRGRHNEQFF
cdr3_nt: TGTGCCAGCAGCTTGGGAGCTGACAGGGGGCGCCACAATGAGCAGTTCTTC
j_call: TRBJ2-1
v_call: TRBV5-8
clone_size: NA
d_call: TRBD1

cdr3_aa: CASTPSPTDYGYTF
cdr3_nt: TGTGCCAGCACCCCCTCCCCCACGGACTATGGCTACACCTTC
j_call: TRBJ1-2
v_call: TRBV9
clone_size: NA
d_call: NA

cdr3_aa: CASSREAGLSSYNEQFF
cdr3_nt: TGTGCCAGCAGCCGAGAGGCCGGACTAAGCTCCTACAATGAGCAGTTCTTC
j_call: TRBJ2-1
v_call: TRBV7-3
clone_size: once
d_call: NA

cdr3_aa: CAWSLRNPTDTQYF
cdr3_nt: TGTGCCTGGAGTTTACGGAACCCCACAGATACGCAGTATTTT
j_call: TRBJ2-3
v_call: TRBV30
clone_size: NA
d_call: NA

cdr3_aa: CAISEPQRQTYNEQFF
cdr3_nt: TGTGCCATCAGTGAGCCACAGAGACAAACCTACAATGAGCAGTTCTTC
j_call: TRBJ2-1
v_call: TRBV10-3
clone_size: NA
d_call: NA

cdr3_aa: CASSREGGNQPQHF
cdr3_nt: TGCGCCAGCAGCCGAGAAGGTGGCAATCAGCCCCAGCATTTT
j_call: TRBJ1-5
v_call: TRBV4-1
clone_size: NA
d_call: NA

cdr3_aa: CASSVLAGDTQYF
cdr3_nt: TGTGCCAGCAGTGTCCTAGCGGGAGATACGCAGTATTTT
j_call: TRBJ2-3
v_call: TRBV25-1
clone_size: NA
d_call: TRBD2

cdr3_aa: CASSWSPHSEQYF
cdr3_nt: TGTGCCAGCAGTTGGAGTCCCCATTCCGAGCAGTACTTC
j_call: TRBJ2-7
v_call: TRBV27
clone_size: NA
d_call: NA

cdr3_aa: CASSQSGGGSNQPQHF
cdr3_nt: TGTGCCAGCAGCCAATCAGGGGGGGGATCAAATCAGCCCCAGCATTTT
j_call: TRBJ1-5
v_call: TRBV14
clone_size: NA
d_call: TRBD1

cdr3_aa: CASSLTGGKETQYF
cdr3_nt: TGTGCCAGCAGCTTAACGGGAGGGAAAGAGACCCAGTACTTC
j_call: TRBJ2-5
v_call: TRBV7-6
clone_size: few
d_call: TRBD2

cdr3_aa: CASSSPGRGLYIQYF
cdr3_nt: TGTGCCAGTAGTTCCCCGGGCAGGGGGTTGTACATTCAGTACTTC
j_call: TRBJ2-4
v_call: TRBV19
clone_size: NA
d_call: TRBD1

cdr3_aa: CASSLDAASGTVEQFF
cdr3_nt: TGTGCCAGCAGCTTAGATGCGGCTAGCGGGACGGTTGAGCAGTTCTTC
j_call: TRBJ2-1
v_call: TRBV11-2
clone_size: NA
d_call: TRBD2

cdr3_aa: CAISDKRTGGLDTEAFF
cdr3_nt: TGTGCCATCAGTGACAAGAGGACAGGGGGGTTGGACACTGAAGCTTTCTTT
j_call: TRBJ1-1
v_call: TRBV10-3
clone_size: once
d_call: TRBD1

cdr3_aa: CASSSTSGTYEQYF
cdr3_nt: TGCGCCAGCAGCTCCACTAGCGGTACCTACGAGCAGTACTTC
j_call: TRBJ2-7
v_call: TRBV5-1
clone_size: NA
d_call: TRBD2

cdr3_aa: CASSLEGKASYEQYF
cdr3_nt: TGTGCCAGCAGCTTGGAAGGGAAGGCCTCCTACGAGCAGTACTTC
j_call: TRBJ2-7
v_call: TRBV5-6
clone_size: NA
d_call: NA

cdr3_aa: CASSRPMSSGNTIYF
cdr3_nt: TGTGCCAGCAGTCGGCCGATGAGCTCTGGAAACACCATATATTTT
j_call: TRBJ1-3
v_call: TRBV6-5
clone_size: NA
d_call: NA

cdr3_aa: CASSVWLGENNEQFF
cdr3_nt: TGTGCCAGCAGCGTTTGGCTAGGGGAGAACAATGAGCAGTTCTTC
j_call: TRBJ2-1
v_call: TRBV9
clone_size: NA
d_call: NA

cdr3_aa: CASSGPQREGGDTQYF
cdr3_nt: TGTGCCAGTAGTGGCCCCCAGCGGGAGGGAGGAGATACGCAGTATTTT
j_call: TRBJ2-3
v_call: TRBV19
clone_size: NA
d_call: TRBD2

cdr3_aa: CASSHPRGRAQYF
cdr3_nt: TGTGCCAGCAGCCACCCGCGCGGGAGGGCCCAGTATTTT
j_call: TRBJ2-3
v_call: TRBV27
clone_size: NA
d_call: TRBD2

cdr3_aa: CASPRDSYTDTQYF
cdr3_nt: TGTGCCAGCCCCCGGGACTCATACACAGATACGCAGTATTTT
j_call: TRBJ2-3
v_call: TRBV6-4
clone_size: NA
d_call: NA

cdr3_aa: CASSWTIDNEQFF
cdr3_nt: TGCGCCAGCAGCTGGACTATTGACAATGAGCAGTTCTTC
j_call: TRBJ2-1
v_call: TRBV5-1
clone_size: NA
d_call: NA